The present T cell receptor beta chain was sequenced within a study of radiation and T cells in renal cell carcinoma. Germline CDR1 reads MNHNY; CDR2 reads SVGAGI (reference sequence). Trimming took off 1 base at V and 1 base at J, with 10 bases between the two ends. The CDR3 runs to 15 residues. Profiling relied on immunoSEQ multiplex PCR, and the TCRdb table lists in-frame clones only, not all of them. The sample carries about 120,000 clones, roughly 77% recorded once. Time point denoted: blood 2 weeks post-SBRT. Treatment defined: 15 Gy SBRT to primary tumor, nephrectomy 4 weeks later. This receptor was identified in a woman in her sixties with renal cell carcinoma. The chain is built from TRBV6-6 and TRBJ1-1; D remains ambiguous. This material consisted of blood, taken from a patient whose treatment included radiotherapy and nephrectomy. This CDR3 is CASSYFSKGNTEAFF. CDR3 DNA: TGTGCCAGCAGTTACTTCTCAAAGGGGAACACTGAAGCTTTCTTT.